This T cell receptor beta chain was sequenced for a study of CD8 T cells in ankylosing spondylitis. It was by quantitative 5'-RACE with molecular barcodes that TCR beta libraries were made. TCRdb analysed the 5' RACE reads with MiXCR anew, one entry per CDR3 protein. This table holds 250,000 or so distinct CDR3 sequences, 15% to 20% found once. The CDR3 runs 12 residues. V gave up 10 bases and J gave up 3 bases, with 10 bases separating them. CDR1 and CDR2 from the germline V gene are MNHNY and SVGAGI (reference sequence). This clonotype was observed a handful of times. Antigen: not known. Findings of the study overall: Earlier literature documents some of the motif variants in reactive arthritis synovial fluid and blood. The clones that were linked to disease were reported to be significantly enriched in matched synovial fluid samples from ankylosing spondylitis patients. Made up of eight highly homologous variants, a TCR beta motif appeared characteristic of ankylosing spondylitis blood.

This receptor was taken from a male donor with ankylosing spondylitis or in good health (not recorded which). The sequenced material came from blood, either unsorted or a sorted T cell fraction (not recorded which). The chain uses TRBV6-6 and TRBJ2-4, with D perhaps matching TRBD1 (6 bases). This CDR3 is CATSGDKNIQYF. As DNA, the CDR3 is TGTGCCACCTCAGGGGACAAAAACATTCAGTACTTC.